This T cell receptor (beta chain) is from a study of blood T cell repertoires in COVID-19. CDR3 size: 15 residues. J lost 2 bases, V lost 0 bases, and 1 base had no gene match. Germline V gene lookup returns CDR1 MNHEY and CDR2 SVGAGI. Assay used: immunoSEQ multiplex PCR; TCRdb lists only in-frame clones, some missing. This table has approximately 270,000 clones, 85% to 90% appearing once. The receptor was derived from a man aged 40-49 years who had recovered from COVID-19. This sequence joins TRBV6-5 and TRBJ1-2; 9 nucleotides agree with TRBD1. The sequencing input was PBMCs or T cells enriched from blood (not recorded which). DNA for the CDR3: TGTGCCAGCAGTTACTCAACAGGGGGCAACTATGGCTACACCTTC. This translates into CASSYSTGGNYGYTF.